This T cell receptor (beta chain) is drawn from a study of control samples from healthy donors and cancer patients. Some clones are missing from TCRdb's copy, which holds only in-frame ones; the method was immunoSEQ multiplex PCR. The table records tens of thousands of clones, about 90% of them present only once. The V and J ends lost 3 bases and 5 bases respectively, with 25 bases between them. Germline V gene data show CDR1 as KGHDR and CDR2 as SFDVKD. This CDR3 comprises 19 residues. Specimen: PBMCs. The chain has TRBV24-1 and TRBJ2-1; D possibly corresponds to TRBD2 (7 bases). The sequence was collected from a woman aged 55-69 years with head and neck cancer. The CDR3 loop reads CATSDLLGGGRYRNNEQFF. The DNA of the CDR3 is TGTGCCACCAGTGATCTACTGGGCGGGGGCAGATATCGGAACAATGAGCAGTTCTTC.